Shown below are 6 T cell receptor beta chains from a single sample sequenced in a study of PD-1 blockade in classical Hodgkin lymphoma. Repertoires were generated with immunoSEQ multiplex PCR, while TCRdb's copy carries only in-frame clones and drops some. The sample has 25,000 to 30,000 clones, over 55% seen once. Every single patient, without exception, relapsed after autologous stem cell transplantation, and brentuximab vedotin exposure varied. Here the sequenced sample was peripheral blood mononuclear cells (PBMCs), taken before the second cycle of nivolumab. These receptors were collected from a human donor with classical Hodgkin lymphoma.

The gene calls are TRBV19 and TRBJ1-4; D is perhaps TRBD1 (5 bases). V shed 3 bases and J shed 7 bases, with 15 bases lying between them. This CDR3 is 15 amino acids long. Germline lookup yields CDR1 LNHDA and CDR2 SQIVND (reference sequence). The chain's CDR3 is CASSIGTPRAEKLFF. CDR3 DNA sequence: TGTGCCAGTAGTATTGGGACCCCCAGGGCTGAAAAACTGTTTTTT.

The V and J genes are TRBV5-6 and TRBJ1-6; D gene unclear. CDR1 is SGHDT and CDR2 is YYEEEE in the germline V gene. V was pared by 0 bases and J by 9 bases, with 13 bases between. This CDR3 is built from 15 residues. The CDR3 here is CASSLALRDGSPLHF. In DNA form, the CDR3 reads TGTGCCAGCAGCTTGGCCCTTAGGGATGGTTCACCCCTCCACTTT.

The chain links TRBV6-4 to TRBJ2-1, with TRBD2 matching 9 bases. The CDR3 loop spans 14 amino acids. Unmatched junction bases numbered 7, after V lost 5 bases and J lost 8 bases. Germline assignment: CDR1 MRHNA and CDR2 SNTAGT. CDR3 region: CASSLLAGFDEQFF. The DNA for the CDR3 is TGTGCCAGCAGTTTGCTAGCGGGGTTTGATGAGCAGTTCTTC.

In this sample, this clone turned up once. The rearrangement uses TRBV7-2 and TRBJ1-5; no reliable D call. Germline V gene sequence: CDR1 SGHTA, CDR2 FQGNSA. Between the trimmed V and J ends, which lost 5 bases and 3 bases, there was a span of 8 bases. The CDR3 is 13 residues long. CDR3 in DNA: TGTGCCAGCAGCCCCCGGATCAATCAGCCCCAGCATTTT. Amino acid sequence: CASSPRINQPQHF.

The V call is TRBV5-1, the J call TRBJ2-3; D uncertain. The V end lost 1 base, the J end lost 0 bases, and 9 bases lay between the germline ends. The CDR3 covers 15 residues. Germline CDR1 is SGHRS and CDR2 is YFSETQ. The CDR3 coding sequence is TGCGCCAGCAGCTTGTTGCCCGGCAGCACAGATACGCAGTATTTT. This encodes CASSLLPGSTDTQYF.

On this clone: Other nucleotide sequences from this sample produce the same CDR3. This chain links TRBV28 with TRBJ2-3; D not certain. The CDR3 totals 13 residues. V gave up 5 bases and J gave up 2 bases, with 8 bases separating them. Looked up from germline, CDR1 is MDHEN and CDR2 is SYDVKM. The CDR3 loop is CASSKQLTDTQYF. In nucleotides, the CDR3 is TGTGCCAGCAGTAAGCAGCTCACAGATACGCAGTATTTT.